A selection of T cell receptor beta chains follows, all from one sample in a study of OX40 agonist ivuxolimab in advanced cancers. Here immunoSEQ multiplex PCR was the method, and the copy in TCRdb shows in-frame clones only, minus some. The sample lists 15,000 to 20,000 clones, over 70% occurring once. The sequences come from CD4+ or CD8+ T cells sorted from blood, collected in a trial of the OX40 agonist ivuxolimab. The receptors stem from an adult with an advanced solid tumor such as melanoma, head and neck, liver or kidney cancer. Each CDR3 is given with its conserved first and last residue. The D gene is left open where the match is weak. Some rows have no size entry. The others give once, few or many, or a class for an expanded clone.

DNA: TGTGCCAGCAGCCCGGGACAGCCCTACGAGCAGTACTTC; CDR3: CASSPGQPYEQYF; J: TRBJ2-7; D: TRBD1; V: TRBV5-8; size: NA
DNA: TGTGCCAGCACCCCGGACAGGGGTGTCGGGGAGCTGTTTTTT; CDR3: CASTPDRGVGELFF; J: TRBJ2-2; D: TRBD1; V: TRBV28; size: NA
DNA: TGTGCCAGCAGCTTAGCGGGAGGGTACACAGATACGCAGTATTTT; CDR3: CASSLAGGYTDTQYF; J: TRBJ2-3; D: TRBD2; V: TRBV7-9; size: NA
DNA: TGTGCCAGTAGTATCGGGGCCAAGGGCACTGAAGCTTTCTTT; CDR3: CASSIGAKGTEAFF; J: TRBJ1-1; D: NA; V: TRBV19; size: NA
DNA: TGCAGCGTTGAGATGGGGGTAGTCCAAGAGACCCAGTACTTC; CDR3: CSVEMGVVQETQYF; J: TRBJ2-5; D: NA; V: TRBV29-1; size: NA
DNA: TGTGCCAGCAGCCCCGGGACTTACTACGAGCAGTACTTC; CDR3: CASSPGTYYEQYF; J: TRBJ2-7; D: NA; V: TRBV7-6; size: NA
DNA: TGTGCCAGCTCAAACACAGGGGGCCTACAAGAGACCCAGTACTTC; CDR3: CASSNTGGLQETQYF; J: TRBJ2-5; D: TRBD1; V: TRBV18; size: NA
DNA: TGTGCCAGCAGTTCCCGACTAGCGGGAGGTGATGAGCAGTTCTTC; CDR3: CASSSRLAGGDEQFF; J: TRBJ2-1; D: TRBD2; V: TRBV27; size: NA
DNA: TGTGCCAGCAGCCAAGTGCTTACCTCGGGCGTCGAGCAGTACTTC; CDR3: CASSQVLTSGVEQYF; J: TRBJ2-7; D: NA; V: TRBV14; size: NA
DNA: TGTGCCAGCAGCGTCGGGACAGGGGGCATAGTTCAGCCCCAGCATTTT; CDR3: CASSVGTGGIVQPQHF; J: TRBJ1-5; D: TRBD1; V: TRBV5-6; size: few
DNA: TGTGCCAGCAGCTTAGGTGCTAGCGGCTACAATGAGCAGTTCTTC; CDR3: CASSLGASGYNEQFF; J: TRBJ2-1; D: TRBD2; V: TRBV7-9; size: NA
DNA: TGTGCCAGCAGCTTAGACAGCGAAGCTTTCTTT; CDR3: CASSLDSEAFF; J: TRBJ1-1; D: NA; V: TRBV6-5; size: NA
DNA: TGTGCCAGCAGTGAGGCAGGGGGAGGCTACGAGCAGTACTTC; CDR3: CASSEAGGGYEQYF; J: TRBJ2-7; D: NA; V: TRBV25-1; size: NA
DNA: TGCGCCAGCAGTGATGGGGATTACTACGAGCAGTACTTC; CDR3: CASSDGDYYEQYF; J: TRBJ2-7; D: NA; V: TRBV10-2; size: NA
DNA: TGTGCCAGCAGTTACTCGGAGGGGGCCACTGGAAACACCATATATTTT; CDR3: CASSYSEGATGNTIYF; J: TRBJ1-3; D: TRBD1; V: TRBV6-5; size: NA
DNA: TGTGCCAGCAGTAGGGATCAGCCCCAGCATTTT; CDR3: CASSRDQPQHF; J: TRBJ1-5; D: NA; V: TRBV28; size: many
DNA: TGTGCCAGCAGCGCCGGGACAGAGGCCTACGAGCAGTACTTC; CDR3: CASSAGTEAYEQYF; J: TRBJ2-7; D: TRBD1; V: TRBV9; size: NA
DNA: TGCGCCAGCAGCTGGGACCGTCTGAACACTGAAGCTTTCTTT; CDR3: CASSWDRLNTEAFF; J: TRBJ1-1; D: NA; V: TRBV5-1; size: NA